This TCR beta chain was retrieved from a study of blood T cell repertoires in COVID-19. For the study at large: Nucleic acid was either cDNA or gDNA, and it came from T cells, B-cell-depleted T cells, or PBMCs.

Germline V gene lookup returns CDR1 MRHNA and CDR2 SNTAGT. The CDR3 extends over 15 amino acids. Trimming at V came to 6 bases and at J to 4 bases, leaving 7 bases not matched to a gene. Measured with immunoSEQ multiplex PCR; TCRdb has only the in-frame clones, and not every one. Among under 300,000 clones listed, about nine tenths were seen once. The chain couples TRBV6-4 to TRBJ1-5, with TRBD1 matching 9 bases. The receptor was isolated from a man aged 50 to 60 with acute or convalescent COVID-19. Sequencing was performed on peripheral blood. CDR3 amino acids: CASSAHGQGNQPQHF. CDR3 nucleotide sequence: TGTGCCAGCAGCGCTCATGGACAGGGGAATCAGCCCCAGCATTTT.